The rows below give T cell receptor beta chains drawn from one sample of a study of blood T cell repertoires in COVID-19. TCRdb's table, derived via immunoSEQ multiplex PCR, lists solely in-frame clones and lacks some. The sample carries some 150,000 clones, around 83% recorded once. Input material: peripheral blood. These receptors were collected from an older woman with COVID-19, enrolled during active disease. Each CDR3 is given with its conserved first and last residue. The D gene is left open where the match is weak. Clone size, where shown, is once, few, many, or a class for clones that have expanded.

clone_size: .
v_call: TRBV6-5
j_call: TRBJ2-1
d_call: .
cdr3_aa: CATLKPSGTLFF
cdr3_nt: TGTGCCACCCTTAAGCCGTCCGGGACTCTGTTCTTC

clone_size: .
v_call: TRBV7-9
j_call: TRBJ1-1
d_call: .
cdr3_aa: CASSLTESAEAFF
cdr3_nt: TGTGCCAGCAGTTTGACAGAAAGTGCTGAAGCTTTCTTT

clone_size: .
v_call: TRBV19
j_call: TRBJ2-1
d_call: .
cdr3_aa: CASSMALGEQFF
cdr3_nt: TGTGCCAGTAGTATGGCTCTAGGAGAGCAGTTCTTC

clone_size: few
v_call: TRBV18
j_call: TRBJ1-1
d_call: .
cdr3_aa: CASSAKVGGEAFF
cdr3_nt: TGTGCCAGCTCCGCAAAGGTGGGAGGAGAAGCTTTCTTT

clone_size: few
v_call: TRBV12-3/TRBV12-4
j_call: TRBJ1-2
d_call: .
cdr3_aa: CAGGYGYTF
cdr3_nt: TGCGCGGGGGGCTATGGCTACACCTTC

clone_size: .
v_call: TRBV2
j_call: TRBJ2-4
d_call: .
cdr3_aa: CASSVSLTGAKNIQYF
cdr3_nt: TGTGCCAGCAGTGTTAGCCTAACAGGCGCCAAAAACATTCAGTACTTC

clone_size: .
v_call: TRBV18
j_call: TRBJ2-2
d_call: .
cdr3_aa: CASSSRSNTGELFF
cdr3_nt: TGTGCCAGCTCATCCCGTTCTAACACCGGGGAGCTGTTTTTT

clone_size: few
v_call: TRBV30
j_call: TRBJ1-1
d_call: .
cdr3_aa: CAWSVVVFGWDTEAFF
cdr3_nt: TGTGCCTGGAGTGTAGTTGTGTTCGGGTGGGACACTGAAGCTTTCTTT

clone_size: few
v_call: TRBV30
j_call: TRBJ2-3
d_call: .
cdr3_aa: CAWSLALVDTQYF
cdr3_nt: TGTGCCTGGAGCCTTGCCCTAGTCGATACGCAGTATTTT

clone_size: .
v_call: TRBV2
j_call: TRBJ2-5
d_call: .
cdr3_aa: CASSEGQGPKTQYF
cdr3_nt: TGTGCCAGCAGTGAAGGGCAGGGGCCAAAGACCCAGTACTTC

clone_size: few
v_call: TRBV5-1
j_call: TRBJ2-1
d_call: TRBD2
cdr3_aa: CASSLTAGGGYEQFF
cdr3_nt: TGCGCCAGCAGCTTGACAGCGGGAGGAGGGTATGAGCAGTTCTTC

clone_size: .
v_call: TRBV10-3
j_call: TRBJ1-2
d_call: TRBD1
cdr3_aa: CAISDRNPGQGDGYTF
cdr3_nt: TGTGCCATCAGTGACCGTAATCCGGGACAGGGAGATGGCTACACCTTC

clone_size: .
v_call: TRBV12-3/TRBV12-4
j_call: TRBJ1-1
d_call: .
cdr3_aa: CASSFLGQTEAFF
cdr3_nt: TGTGCCAGCAGTTTTTTAGGACAGACTGAAGCTTTCTTT

clone_size: .
v_call: TRBV7-3
j_call: TRBJ2-3
d_call: TRBD1
cdr3_aa: CASRPGTGVPDTQYF
cdr3_nt: TGTGCCAGCAGACCCGGGACAGGGGTCCCAGATACGCAGTATTTT

clone_size: .
v_call: TRBV18
j_call: TRBJ2-1
d_call: .
cdr3_aa: CASSGLAAEQFF
cdr3_nt: TGTGCCAGCTCTGGATTAGCTGCCGAGCAGTTCTTC

clone_size: .
v_call: TRBV12-3/TRBV12-4
j_call: TRBJ1-1
d_call: .
cdr3_aa: CASSQAENTEAFF
cdr3_nt: TGTGCCAGCAGTCAGGCAGAGAACACTGAAGCTTTCTTT

clone_size: once
v_call: TRBV27
j_call: TRBJ2-2
d_call: .
cdr3_aa: CASSFWAGLNTGELFF
cdr3_nt: TGTGCCAGCAGTTTCTGGGCGGGGCTGAACACCGGGGAGCTGTTTTTT

clone_size: .
v_call: TRBV6-5
j_call: TRBJ1-6
d_call: TRBD1
cdr3_aa: CASRFTGDNSPLHF
cdr3_nt: TGTGCCAGCAGATTCACAGGGGATAATTCACCCCTCCACTTT

clone_size: .
v_call: TRBV4-2
j_call: TRBJ2-5
d_call: .
cdr3_aa: CASSQGLGQSVTQYF
cdr3_nt: TGTGCCAGCAGCCAAGGGCTCGGACAGTCAGTGACCCAGTACTTC

clone_size: .
v_call: TRBV5-4
j_call: TRBJ1-2
d_call: TRBD1
cdr3_aa: CASSQDRANYGYTF
cdr3_nt: TGTGCCAGCAGTCAGGACAGGGCAAACTATGGCTACACCTTC

clone_size: .
v_call: TRBV27
j_call: TRBJ1-2
d_call: TRBD1
cdr3_aa: CATAIRTGTANYGYTF
cdr3_nt: TGTGCCACCGCCATAAGGACAGGGACCGCCAACTATGGCTACACCTTC

clone_size: .
v_call: TRBV5-6
j_call: TRBJ1-3
d_call: .
cdr3_aa: CASRLTGTLSGNTIYF
cdr3_nt: TGTGCCAGCAGGCTCACAGGGACGCTCTCTGGAAACACCATATATTTT

clone_size: .
v_call: TRBV7-9
j_call: TRBJ1-1
d_call: .
cdr3_aa: CASSLARGDNQAFF
cdr3_nt: TGTGCCAGCAGCTTAGCGCGGGGGGACAACCAAGCTTTCTTT

clone_size: .
v_call: TRBV3-1/TRBV3-2
j_call: TRBJ2-5
d_call: .
cdr3_aa: CASSQGTGVKETQYF
cdr3_nt: TGTGCCAGCAGCCAGGGAACGGGAGTAAAAGAGACCCAGTACTTC

clone_size: .
v_call: TRBV11-2
j_call: TRBJ2-1
d_call: TRBD2
cdr3_aa: CASSRGRLAGANEQFF
cdr3_nt: TGTGCCAGCAGCCGGGGGCGACTAGCGGGAGCCAATGAGCAGTTCTTC

clone_size: .
v_call: TRBV2
j_call: TRBJ2-1
d_call: TRBD2
cdr3_aa: CASSLTSGNNEQFF
cdr3_nt: TGTGCCAGCAGTCTCACTAGCGGAAACAATGAGCAGTTCTTC

clone_size: .
v_call: TRBV7-3
j_call: TRBJ1-2
d_call: .
cdr3_aa: CASSSNPLYGYTF
cdr3_nt: TGTGCCAGCAGCTCTAACCCCCTCTATGGCTACACCTTC

clone_size: .
v_call: TRBV30
j_call: TRBJ1-1
d_call: .
cdr3_aa: CAWSVKSTEAFF
cdr3_nt: TGTGCCTGGAGTGTAAAGAGCACTGAAGCTTTCTTT

clone_size: few
v_call: TRBV5-5
j_call: TRBJ2-2
d_call: TRBD1
cdr3_aa: CASSWGQPHTGELFF
cdr3_nt: TGTGCCAGCAGCTGGGGACAGCCCCACACCGGGGAGCTGTTTTTT

clone_size: .
v_call: TRBV20-1
j_call: TRBJ2-5
d_call: TRBD2
cdr3_aa: CSASLGTSGGLRQETQYF
cdr3_nt: TGCAGTGCTAGTCTCGGGACTAGCGGGGGTTTACGGCAAGAGACCCAGTACTTC

clone_size: .
v_call: TRBV6-5
j_call: TRBJ1-2
d_call: .
cdr3_aa: CASSYDLSRDYGYTF
cdr3_nt: TGTGCCAGCAGTTACGATCTGTCCAGGGACTATGGCTACACCTTC

clone_size: .
v_call: TRBV6-5
j_call: TRBJ1-2
d_call: TRBD1
cdr3_aa: CASSPRTGHGYTF
cdr3_nt: TGTGCCAGCAGTCCAAGGACAGGGCATGGCTACACCTTC

clone_size: .
v_call: TRBV11-3
j_call: TRBJ1-3
d_call: .
cdr3_aa: CASSLAGGSGNTIYF
cdr3_nt: TGTGCCAGCAGCTTAGCAGGTGGCTCTGGAAACACCATATATTTT

clone_size: .
v_call: TRBV6-4
j_call: TRBJ2-5
d_call: .
cdr3_aa: CASRQNRDSGTQYF
cdr3_nt: TGTGCCAGCAGGCAGAATCGGGACTCTGGGACCCAGTACTTC

clone_size: .
v_call: TRBV2
j_call: TRBJ2-3
d_call: TRBD2
cdr3_aa: CASSPSGGVRTGTQYF
cdr3_nt: TGTGCCAGCAGCCCTAGCGGGGGCGTACGGACAGGTACGCAATATTTT

clone_size: .
v_call: TRBV6-5
j_call: TRBJ1-2
d_call: TRBD1
cdr3_aa: CASSTGTGGHDGYTF
cdr3_nt: TGTGCCAGCAGTACCGGGACAGGGGGCCACGACGGCTACACCTTC

clone_size: .
v_call: TRBV9
j_call: TRBJ1-1
d_call: TRBD1
cdr3_aa: CASSVGTGAENTEAFF
cdr3_nt: TGTGCCAGCAGCGTAGGGACAGGGGCCGAGAACACTGAAGCTTTCTTT

clone_size: .
v_call: TRBV3-1/TRBV3-2
j_call: TRBJ1-2
d_call: .
cdr3_aa: CASSPTGRAGYGYTF
cdr3_nt: TGTGCCAGCAGCCCTACAGGGCGCGCCGGCTATGGCTACACCTTC

clone_size: .
v_call: TRBV7-3
j_call: TRBJ2-1
d_call: TRBD2
cdr3_aa: CASSSGGLSYNEQFF
cdr3_nt: TGTGCCAGCAGCTCGGGAGGGTTATCCTACAATGAGCAGTTCTTC

clone_size: .
v_call: TRBV5-1
j_call: TRBJ2-1
d_call: .
cdr3_aa: CASSFNNEQFF
cdr3_nt: TGCGCCAGCAGCTTCAACAATGAGCAGTTCTTC

clone_size: .
v_call: TRBV5-6
j_call: TRBJ1-5
d_call: .
cdr3_aa: CASSLFGGSNQPQHF
cdr3_nt: TGTGCCAGCAGCTTGTTCGGGGGTAGCAATCAGCCCCAGCATTTT

clone_size: .
v_call: TRBV18
j_call: TRBJ2-1
d_call: TRBD1
cdr3_aa: CASSLATGGNEQFF
cdr3_nt: TGTGCCAGCTCACTAGCAACAGGGGGCAATGAGCAGTTCTTC

clone_size: few
v_call: TRBV18
j_call: TRBJ1-4
d_call: TRBD1
cdr3_aa: CASSRNRGSTNEKLFF
cdr3_nt: TGTGCCAGCTCACGTAACAGGGGTTCAACTAATGAAAAACTGTTTTTT

clone_size: .
v_call: TRBV5-4
j_call: TRBJ1-1
d_call: TRBD1
cdr3_aa: CASRPGQGQVNTEAFF
cdr3_nt: TGTGCCAGCAGACCCGGACAGGGCCAAGTGAACACTGAAGCTTTCTTT

clone_size: .
v_call: TRBV3-1/TRBV3-2
j_call: TRBJ1-1
d_call: .
cdr3_aa: CASSPVPWPGTEAFF
cdr3_nt: TGTGCCAGCAGCCCGGTCCCCTGGCCGGGCACTGAAGCTTTCTTT

clone_size: .
v_call: TRBV24-1
j_call: TRBJ1-5
d_call: .
cdr3_aa: CATSDSRLYSNQPQHF
cdr3_nt: TGTGCCACCAGTGATTCCAGACTCTATAGCAATCAGCCCCAGCATTTT

clone_size: .
v_call: TRBV19
j_call: TRBJ1-5
d_call: TRBD1
cdr3_aa: CASSPQGSNQPQHF
cdr3_nt: TGTGCCAGTAGCCCACAGGGGAGCAATCAGCCCCAGCATTTT

clone_size: .
v_call: TRBV11-2
j_call: TRBJ1-6
d_call: .
cdr3_aa: CASSPRQVNSPLHF
cdr3_nt: TGTGCCAGCAGCCCTAGACAGGTTAATTCACCCCTCCACTTT

clone_size: once
v_call: TRBV30
j_call: TRBJ1-2
d_call: TRBD1
cdr3_aa: CAWSVTGGKNGYTF
cdr3_nt: TGTGCCTGGAGTGTAACAGGGGGCAAAAATGGCTACACCTTC

clone_size: .
v_call: TRBV5-6
j_call: TRBJ2-7
d_call: TRBD2
cdr3_aa: CASSLGTSGTYYEQYF
cdr3_nt: TGTGCCAGCAGCTTGGGTACTAGCGGGACGTACTACGAGCAGTACTTC

clone_size: .
v_call: TRBV5-4
j_call: TRBJ2-7
d_call: .
cdr3_aa: CASSYSAGGSYEQYF
cdr3_nt: TGTGCCAGCAGCTATAGCGCGGGCGGCTCCTACGAGCAGTACTTC